The 15 T cell receptor beta chains below come from one sample, sequenced in a study of T cell repertoires in cytomegalovirus infection. TCRdb redid the calling of the reads with MiXCR, one entry per CDR3 protein. The table lists a few hundred thousand distinct CDR3 sequences, about 33% of them singletons, with roughly 15% in the top ten. For these TCRs, the target antigens are not known. Sequenced here: cultured PBMCs, sampled from culture after CMV antigen stimulation. The receptors originated from a human donor in good health (CMV status not recorded). Some clones in this sample may be carry-over from other donors' samples.

V is TRBV4-1 and J is TRBJ1-1; TRBD1 matches 8 bases. With V trimmed by 3 bases and J by 5 bases, 11 bases remained unmatched. Germline V lookup: CDR1 MGHRA, CDR2 YSYEKL. The CDR3 is 16 residues long. CDR3 nucleotides: TGCGCCAGCAGCCAGATCGGCAGGGGGCGGTGGACTGAAGCTTTCTTT. Its translation: CASSQIGRGRWTEAFF.

This clonotype was observed a handful of times. The V call is TRBV6-6, the J call TRBJ1-6; D remains unclear. Trimming removed 1 base from V and 7 bases from J, with 11 bases in between. The CDR3 is 15 amino acids. Per germline, CDR1 MNHNY and CDR2 SVGAGI (reference sequence). CDR3 bases: TGTGCCAGCAGTTACTGGGAGGAGCCAAATTCACCCCTCCACTTT. Translation: CASSYWEEPNSPLHF.

This clonotype was seen a handful of times. This sequence joins TRBV2 and TRBJ2-1, with TRBD2 identical over 14 bases. Germline V gene sequence: CDR1 SNHLY, CDR2 FYNNEI. Germline trimming cut 5 bases from V and 6 bases from J; bases unmatched to any gene: 9. The CDR3 length is 17 residues. CDR3 DNA sequence: TGTGCCAGCAGTCTCCCGGGACTAGCGGGAGTTCGCAATGAGCAGTTCTTC. It translates to CASSLPGLAGVRNEQFF.

The sample holds many counts of this clonotype. The chain is built from TRBV12-3 or TRBV12-4 and TRBJ2-5; the match to TRBD1 covers 10 bases. The J segment lost 2 bases and the V segment lost 4 bases, leaving 4 bases of the junction unmatched. There are 15 residues in the CDR3. CDR3 protein: CASSSGQGVQETQYF. The DNA for the CDR3 is TGTGCCAGCAGTTCAGGACAGGGGGTACAAGAGACCCAGTACTTC.

The V gene is TRBV4-3, the J gene TRBJ2-3, with no clear D. Trimming removed 0 bases from V and 3 bases from J, with 16 bases in between. Germline V CDR1 and CDR2: LGHNA, YSLEER. The CDR3 spans 17 residues. The CDR3 DNA is TGCGCCAGCAGCCAAGATAGCCCAGCGCTCGGGACAGATACGCAGTATTTT. Encoded protein: CASSQDSPALGTDTQYF.

This clonotype was seen a few times. This chain links TRBV7-6 with TRBJ1-2; 12 bases align to TRBD1. Per germline, CDR1 SGHVS and CDR2 FNYEAQ. The CDR3 runs 15 residues. J gave up 8 bases and V 1 base, and 5 bases lay outside the gene matches. The CDR3 reads CASSLEGQGAGGYTF. The CDR3 nucleotides are TGTGCCAGCAGCTTAGAGGGACAGGGGGCTGGGGGCTACACCTTC.

This clonotype came up many times. The chain is built from TRBV7-2 and TRBJ2-3; 7 bases align to TRBD2. The CDR3 sequence is 16 residues long. V lost 1 base and J lost 6; bases outside the gene matches: 10. CDR1 SGHTA and CDR2 FQGNSA come from the germline V gene. CDR3 sequence (DNA): TGTGCCAGCAGCTTAGTTGCGGGAGTAGGCCCTGATACGCAGTATTTT. It translates to CASSLVAGVGPDTQYF.

The table lists this clonotype with many counts. J is TRBJ2-7 and V is TRBV7-4; 7 nucleotides agree with TRBD1. The ends lost 1 base at V and 1 base at J; junction bases unmatched: 19. The CDR3 totals 20 residues. Per germline, CDR1 SGHVT and CDR2 SQSDAQ. CDR3 in amino acids: CASSLVHKACRDRVSYEQYF. CDR3 in DNA: TGTGCCAGCAGCTTAGTCCATAAGGCCTGCCGAGACAGGGTGTCCTACGAGCAGTACTTC.

The V call is TRBV7-2, the J call TRBJ2-1; the D gene is possibly TRBD2 (7 bases). Trimming pared 5 bases from V and 7 bases from J, leaving 27 bases between. This CDR3 has 18 amino acids. Germline CDR1 reads SGHTA; CDR2 reads FQGNSA. CDR3 sequence (DNA): TGTGCCAGCAGCGACCGTTTAGCGGAAGGGGGGGGGCTGAATGAGCAGTTCTTC. Translating gives CASSDRLAEGGGLNEQFF.

This chain connects TRBV7-8 to TRBJ1-1; D remains unclear. Trimming took 3 bases from V and 0 from J, leaving 14 bases between them. Germline values: CDR1 SGHVS, CDR2 FQNEAQ. CDR3 length equals 16 residues. The CDR3 spells CASSLYLGIMNTEAFF. The CDR3 DNA sequence: TGTGCCAGCAGCTTGTACCTGGGAATCATGAACACTGAAGCTTTCTTT.

The chain employs TRBV2 and TRBJ2-3; D possibly corresponds to TRBD2 (6 bases). V shed 5 bases and J shed 2 bases, with 11 bases lying between them. The CDR3 contains 14 residues. Germline CDR1 and CDR2: SNHLY and FYNNEI. CDR3: CASSTGTHTDTQYF. CDR3 nucleotide sequence: TGTGCCAGCAGTACCGGGACTCACACAGATACGCAGTATTTT.

The sample holds a few counts of this clonotype. This sequence joins TRBV11-2 and TRBJ2-1, with unresolved D. Germline lookup yields CDR1 SGHAT and CDR2 FQNNGV. Trimming shortened V by 6 bases and J by 0 bases, and 15 bases separated the two germline ends. The CDR3 contains 16 residues. CDR3 DNA sequence: TGTGCCAGCAGACCTCTTCGCGGTAGCTCCTACAATGAGCAGTTCTTC. Protein sequence: CASRPLRGSSYNEQFF.

This clonotype has a count of ten or more. The chain uses TRBV12-3 or TRBV12-4 and TRBJ1-5; D is uncertain. The CDR3 covers 12 residues. Trimming shortened V by 6 bases and J by 6 bases, and 9 bases separated the two germline ends. CDR3 residues: CASSSAPQPQHF. The CDR3 DNA reads as TGTGCCAGCAGCTCCGCGCCTCAGCCCCAGCATTTT.

The genes are TRBV5-5 and TRBJ2-1, with 7 bases matching TRBD2. Germline V lookup: CDR1 SGHKS, CDR2 YYEKEE (reference sequence). J gave up 4 bases and V 2 bases, and 6 bases lay outside the gene matches. The CDR3 runs 15 residues. The CDR3 loop reads CASSFVRGGYNEQFF. As DNA, the CDR3 is TGTGCCAGCAGCTTCGTTCGCGGGGGATACAATGAGCAGTTCTTC. Full variable domain (missing parts from reference TRBV5-5 and TRBJ2-1): DAGVTQSPTHLIKTRGQQVTLRCSPISGHKSVSWYQQVLGQGPQFIFQYYEKEERGRGNFPDRFSARQFPNYSSELNVNALLLGDSALYLCASSFVRGGYNEQFFGPGTRLTVL.

This clonotype has a count of ten or more. J is TRBJ2-1 and V is TRBV7-2; possible D gene TRBD1, 5 bases. The CDR3 has 16 residues. Trimming took off 8 bases at V and 8 bases at J, with 25 bases between the two ends. The germline CDR1 and CDR2 sequences are SGHTA and FQGNSA. In nucleotides, the CDR3 is TGTGCCAGCGTCTCTTTTGTCAGGGCTCCAAGGGATGAGCAGTTCTTC. This translates into CASVSFVRAPRDEQFF.